These 7 T cell receptor beta chains were sequenced from one sample in a study of blood T cell repertoires in COVID-19. Only in-frame clones appear in the TCRdb table, and some are missing; sequencing was by immunoSEQ multiplex PCR. The sample lists roughly 230,000 clones, around four fifths seen once, with less than 4.5% in the top ten. Sequenced material: peripheral blood. The receptors shown here come from a man aged 50-59 years with acute or convalescent COVID-19.

V gene TRBV18 combines with J gene TRBJ1-2, with D maybe TRBD1 (5 bases). CDR1 is KGHSH and CDR2 is LQKENI in the germline V gene. CDR3 length: 15 residues. With 0 bases removed from V and 4 bases from J, the gap between germline ends came to 12 bases. The CDR3 bases are TGTGCCAGCTCACCACCTCCGCCGGGGGGCTATGGCTACACCTTC. Amino acids: CASSPPPPGGYGYTF.

This clone was found once. The chain links TRBV7-3 to TRBJ1-6; TRBD1 might be the D (6 bases). Germline V gene lookup returns CDR1 SGHTA and CDR2 FQGTGA. V was pared by 1 base and J by 7 bases, with 20 bases between. The CDR3 loop spans 18 amino acids. The CDR3 sequence is CASSLSGSAGVVNSPLHF. The CDR3 nucleotides are TGTGCCAGCAGCTTAAGTGGTTCGGCAGGGGTCGTGAATTCACCCCTCCACTTT.

The chain employs TRBV7-3 and TRBJ2-7, with TRBD2 identical over 9 bases. Trimming at V came to 1 base and at J to 2 bases, leaving 6 bases not matched to a gene. CDR3 length: 16 residues. CDR1 is SGHTA, CDR2 FQGTGA, per germline. CDR3 sequence reads: CASSLSPSGAAYEQYF. The CDR3 DNA sequence: TGTGCCAGCAGCTTAAGCCCTAGCGGGGCGGCCTACGAGCAGTACTTC.

The rearrangement joins TRBV24-1 to TRBJ2-1, with TRBD2 matching 14 bases. The germline CDR1 and CDR2 sequences are KGHDR and SFDVKD. The ends lost 3 bases at V and 8 bases at J; junction bases unmatched: 5. The CDR3 has 16 residues. CDR3 DNA sequence: TGTGCCACCAGTGATCCGGGACTAGCGGGAGCCTATGAGCAGTTCTTC. Translated: CATSDPGLAGAYEQFF.

The rearrangement joins TRBV2 to TRBJ1-5; TRBD1 agrees at 8 bases. This CDR3 region has 15 residues. Germline lookup yields CDR1 SNHLY and CDR2 FYNNEI. V shed 6 bases, J shed 3 bases, and the junction held 7 bases outside the gene matches. CDR3 residues: CASSRWTGINQPQHF. The CDR3 nucleotides are TGTGCCAGCAGCCGTTGGACAGGGATCAATCAGCCCCAGCATTTT.

In its sample, this clone was seen once. The chain is built from TRBV7-9 and TRBJ2-1, with 7 bases lining up with TRBD1. V lost 5 bases and J lost 4; bases outside the gene matches: 2. Germline V gene lookup returns CDR1 SEHNR and CDR2 FQNEAQ (reference sequence). The CDR3 extends over 13 amino acids. CDR3 amino acids: CASSGGQYNEQFF. The CDR3 DNA reads as TGTGCCAGCAGCGGGGGACAGTACAATGAGCAGTTCTTC.

As regards this clone: The sample carries other DNA sequences with the same CDR3. The V and J genes are TRBV5-1 and TRBJ2-7; TRBD1 aligns across 8 bases. V trimming: 3 bases; J trimming: 4 bases; junction bases outside the gene matches: 3. The germline V gene has CDR1 SGHRS and CDR2 YFSETQ. There are 13 residues in the CDR3. CDR3 DNA sequence: TGCGCCAGCAGCTCCGGGACAGGATACGAGCAGTACTTC. Translating it yields CASSSGTGYEQYF.